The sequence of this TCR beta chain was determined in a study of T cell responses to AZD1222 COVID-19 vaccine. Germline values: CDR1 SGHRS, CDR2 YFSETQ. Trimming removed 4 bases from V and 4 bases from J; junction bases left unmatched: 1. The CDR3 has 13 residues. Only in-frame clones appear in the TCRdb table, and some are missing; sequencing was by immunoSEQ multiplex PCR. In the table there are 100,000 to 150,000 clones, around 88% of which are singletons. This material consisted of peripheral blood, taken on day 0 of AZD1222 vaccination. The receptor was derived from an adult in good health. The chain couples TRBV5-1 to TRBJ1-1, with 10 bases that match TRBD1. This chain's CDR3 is CASSRTGGTEAFF. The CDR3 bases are TGCGCCAGCAGCCGGACAGGGGGCACTGAAGCTTTCTTT. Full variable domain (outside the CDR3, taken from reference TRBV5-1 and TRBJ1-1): KAGVTQTPRYLIKTRGQQVTLSCSPISGHRSVSWYQQTPGQGLQFLFEYFSETQRNKGNFPGRFSGRQFSNSRSEMNVSTLELGDSALYLCASSRTGGTEAFFGQGTRLTVV.